These T cell receptor beta chains were read from a single sample in a study of T cell responses to AZD1222 COVID-19 vaccine. Assay used: immunoSEQ multiplex PCR; TCRdb lists only in-frame clones, some missing. In the table there are just under 35,000 clones, less than 90% of which are singletons. The specimen comprised peripheral blood, sampled on day 0 of AZD1222 vaccination. Receptors originate from an adult in good health. The CDR3 runs from the conserved cysteine through the conserved F or W. D genes are given only for firm matches. A clone size is listed for some rows: how often the clone was seen (once, few, many), or a class if it is expanded.

j_call d_call v_call clone_size cdr3_nt cdr3_aa
TRBJ2-7 TRBD1 TRBV5-1 - TGCGCCAGCAGCTTGGGGGGACAGGGAGTCTACGAGCAGTACTTC CASSLGGQGVYEQYF
TRBJ2-3 TRBD1 TRBV24-1 - TGTGCCGCGAGTCCACGGACAGGGGGCATAGATACGCAGTATTTT CAASPRTGGIDTQYF
TRBJ2-3 - TRBV2 - TGTGCCAGCGTGATGGGGCTCCGCACAGATACGCAGTATTTT CASVMGLRTDTQYF
TRBJ1-2 - TRBV7-9 - TGTGCCAGCAGCTTCGATCAGGGGACTAACTATGGCTACACCTTC CASSFDQGTNYGYTF
TRBJ1-4 TRBD1 TRBV5-1 - TGCGCCAGCAGGGACGACAGGGGAGGTGAAAAACTGTTTTTT CASRDDRGGEKLFF
TRBJ2-2 - TRBV7-7 - TGTGCCAGCAGCTTTCCACTATCCGGGGAGCTGTTTTTT CASSFPLSGELFF
TRBJ2-7 - TRBV5-1 - TGCGCCAGCAGCTTTACGCAGGGAAATGTATGGCAGTACTTC CASSFTQGNVWQYF
TRBJ1-2 - TRBV5-4 - TGTGCCAGCAGCGAAGGAGTAACAGGGTTGGGTGGCTACACCTTC CASSEGVTGLGGYTF
TRBJ1-4 - TRBV3-1/TRBV3-2 - TGTGCCAGCAGCCTTAGGCTGAGTAAACTGTTTTTT CASSLRLSKLFF
TRBJ2-7 TRBD2 TRBV4-2 - TGTGCCAGCAGCCCCCTAGCGGGAGGGGAGGGTTTTAGCGAGCAGTACTTC CASSPLAGGEGFSEQYF
TRBJ1-1 - TRBV18 - TGTGCCAGCCTACCTGGCCTGAACACTGAAGCTTTCTTT CASLPGLNTEAFF
TRBJ2-2 TRBD1 TRBV29-1 - TGCAGCGTGGGGACGGGGCAGGGGGTGACGTCCGGGGAGCTGTTTTTT CSVGTGQGVTSGELFF
TRBJ1-1 - TRBV5-4 medium-sized TGTGCCAGCAGGTTGATCGGGACCTCCACTGAAGCTTTCTTT CASRLIGTSTEAFF
TRBJ2-1 TRBD2 TRBV28 - TGTGCCAGCAGTCCAAATCTAGCGGCCGTCTCAGATGAGCAGTTCTTC CASSPNLAAVSDEQFF
TRBJ2-1 - TRBV6-5 once TGTGCCAGCAGGGGGGGCGGTTCGGGGTACAATGAGCAGTTCTTC CASRGGGSGYNEQFF
TRBJ2-7 - TRBV12-3/TRBV12-4 - TGTGCCAGGGGGGACGGAACCTACGAGCAGTACTTC CARGDGTYEQYF
TRBJ2-7 - TRBV2 - TGTGCCAGCGAACCCACGGAGATGGCCTACGAGCAGTACTTC CASEPTEMAYEQYF
TRBJ1-1 - TRBV15 - TGTGCCACCAGCAGAGATCAAGGGAAAGCTTTCTTT CATSRDQGKAFF
TRBJ2-6 - TRBV15 - TGTGCCACCAGCTCGACCAATTCGGAAGGGGCCAACGTCCTGACTTTC CATSSTNSEGANVLTF
TRBJ2-1 - TRBV3-1/TRBV3-2 few TGTGCCAGCAGCCAAGGGCAGGTTAACAATGAGCAGTTCTTC CASSQGQVNNEQFF
TRBJ2-5 - TRBV4-3 - TGCGCCAGCAGCCAAGATCTTGGTACTAGAGGGACCCAGTACTTC CASSQDLGTRGTQYF
TRBJ2-1 - TRBV18 - TGTGCCAGCTCACCCGAGCGGAGTTCATACAATGAGCAGTTCTTC CASSPERSSYNEQFF
TRBJ2-2 TRBD1 TRBV5-1 - TGCGCCAGCAGCCATCGGACAGGGCCGAACACCGGGGAGCTGTTTTTT CASSHRTGPNTGELFF
TRBJ1-1 TRBD1 TRBV5-1 once TGCGCCAGCAGCTCGACGGGACAGGGGGCCTTTGGGACTGAAGCTTTCTTT CASSSTGQGAFGTEAFF
TRBJ1-1 - TRBV6-5 - TGTGCCAGCTACCTCGGGGGCACTGAAGCTTTCTTT CASYLGGTEAFF
TRBJ1-2 - TRBV5-6 - TGTGCCAGCAGCAGGGGACCGCTAGCTAGCTATGGCTACACCTTC CASSRGPLASYGYTF
TRBJ2-7 TRBD2 TRBV4-3 few TGCGCCAGCAGCCAAGAAACAAGCGCGGGAGGGAAAACAAGAGAGCAGTACTTC CASSQETSAGGKTREQYF
TRBJ1-1 TRBD1 TRBV5-1 - TGCGCCAGCAGTACGGACAGGTTTGACACTGAAGCTTTCTTT CASSTDRFDTEAFF
TRBJ2-3 TRBD2 TRBV28 - TGTGCCAGCAGTTCGACTAGCGACAGCACAGATACGCAGTATTTT CASSSTSDSTDTQYF
TRBJ2-3 TRBD2 TRBV7-9 - TGTGCCAGCAGCTGGTTGGCGGGAGCGGGCACAGATACGCAGTATTTT CASSWLAGAGTDTQYF
TRBJ1-2 - TRBV24-1 - TGTGCCACCAGTGATTTAATCCCATCGCGCGAGCTTGGTGGCTATGGCTACACCTTC CATSDLIPSRELGGYGYTF
TRBJ2-3 TRBD2 TRBV5-3 - TGTGCCAGAAGCTTGGAGCGGGGGGGCACAGATACGCAGTATTTT CARSLERGGTDTQYF
TRBJ2-3 TRBD1 TRBV6-4 - TGTGCCAGCAGTGACTCCTCGCAGGGGGCAGATACGCAGTATTTT CASSDSSQGADTQYF
TRBJ1-1 - TRBV21-1 - TGTGCCAGCAGCAAAGGGAACACTGAAGCTTTCTTT CASSKGNTEAFF
TRBJ2-3 TRBD1 TRBV28 - TGTGCCAGCAGTTTCGGGACAGGCGGCACAGATACGCAGTATTTT CASSFGTGGTDTQYF
TRBJ1-1 TRBD1 TRBV3-1/TRBV3-2 - TGTGCCAGCAGCCCCCGGGACAGGGAGTGGAACACTGAAGCTTTCTTT CASSPRDREWNTEAFF
TRBJ2-5 - TRBV28 once TGTGCCAGCAGTTTAGGGGGACAAGCCGAAGAGACCCAGTACTTC CASSLGGQAEETQYF
TRBJ2-7 - TRBV7-2 - TGTGCCAGCAGCCCGGGGCTAGGGGGGCACGGTGGCGAGCAGTACTTC CASSPGLGGHGGEQYF
TRBJ2-3 TRBD2 TRBV12-3/TRBV12-4 - TGTGCCAGCAGCCTAGCGGGGGCGCATACGCAGTATTTT CASSLAGAHTQYF
TRBJ2-1 - TRBV29-1 - TGCAGCGTCCAGGGAAATTACAATGAGCAGTTCTTC CSVQGNYNEQFF
TRBJ2-7 - TRBV11-3 once TGTGCCAGCAGCTTAGATGCGTCCAGGGTAAACGAGCAGTACTTC CASSLDASRVNEQYF
TRBJ1-2 - TRBV5-4 - TGTGCCAGCAGCTTTACAGGGACGGGGGGCTACACCTTC CASSFTGTGGYTF
TRBJ1-5 - TRBV5-6 - TGTGCCAGCAGCTTAGGTCCAGGGCGCAATCAGCCCCAGCATTTT CASSLGPGRNQPQHF
TRBJ1-1 TRBD1 TRBV10-3 - TGTGCCATCAGTGAGGGTCCCCCAGGGGGTACTGAAGCTTTCTTT CAISEGPPGGTEAFF
TRBJ1-3 - TRBV4-1 - TGCGCCAGCAGCCCCCGCCAGGGAGAAGGTTACACCATATATTTT CASSPRQGEGYTIYF
TRBJ2-5 TRBD1 TRBV6-2/TRBV6-3 few TGTGCCAGCAGTCGGACAGGGCCCCAAGAGACCCAGTACTTC CASSRTGPQETQYF
TRBJ1-5 - TRBV12-3/TRBV12-4 - TGTGCCAGCAGTGAAGCGTATCAGCCCCAGCATTTT CASSEAYQPQHF
TRBJ1-5 TRBD1 TRBV7-2 - TGTGCCAGCAGACCCCAGGGGGATAGCAATCAGCCCCAGCATTTT CASRPQGDSNQPQHF
TRBJ2-7 TRBD1 TRBV3-1/TRBV3-2 - TGTGCCAGCAGTCCTTCTTTCAGGACAGGGGGTCCCGAGCAGTACTTC CASSPSFRTGGPEQYF
TRBJ1-2 - TRBV5-1 - TGCGCCAGCAGCTTCGCGTCGGGGAACTATGGCTACACCTTC CASSFASGNYGYTF
TRBJ2-7 - TRBV28 - TGTGCCAGCAGTTCTGGGACCTTGCCGTACGAGCAGTACTTC CASSSGTLPYEQYF